The rows below give T cell receptor beta chains drawn from one sample of a study of beta chain features in type 1 diabetes. Sequencing used immunoSEQ multiplex PCR; TCRdb keeps in-frame clones, though not all of them. Among around 250,000 clones listed, approximately 15% were seen once. The sequenced sample was naive CD4+ T cells from blood. Receptor source: a man aged 25 to 45 with type 1 diabetes. Both conserved end residues are part of each CDR3. The D gene is left open where the match is weak. For some rows the clone size is stated as once, few or many, or as a class when expanded; others skip it.

J,D,size,V,CDR3,DNA
TRBJ2-7,TRBD2,NA,TRBV28,CASSPTGLAELFSYEQYF,TGTGCCAGCAGTCCGACAGGACTAGCGGAGTTGTTTTCCTACGAGCAGTACTTC
TRBJ2-2,TRBD1,NA,TRBV9,CASSVWDRVNTGELFF,TGTGCCAGCAGCGTATGGGACAGGGTCAACACCGGGGAGCTGTTTTTT
TRBJ2-1,TRBD2,few,TRBV4-3,CASSLGLAPSYNEQFF,TGCGCCAGCAGCCTAGGACTAGCACCCTCCTACAATGAGCAGTTCTTC
TRBJ1-2,NA,NA,TRBV18,CASSPPLFGYHTF,TGTGCCAGCTCACCACCGTTATTCGGTTACCACACCTTC
TRBJ1-1,TRBD1,few,TRBV4-1,CASRDIGQGNTEAFF,TGCGCCAGCAGGGACATCGGACAGGGAAACACTGAAGCTTTCTTT
TRBJ1-1,NA,few,TRBV5-1,CASSFELQNTEAFF,TGCGCCAGCAGCTTTGAACTACAGAACACTGAAGCTTTCTTT
TRBJ2-7,NA,few,TRBV7-9,CASSLGGREVEEQYF,TGTGCCAGCAGCTTAGGGGGCAGGGAGGTGGAGGAGCAGTACTTC
TRBJ1-1,NA,NA,TRBV28,CAALQGSAEAFF,TGTGCCGCTCTACAGGGTTCTGCTGAAGCTTTCTTT
TRBJ2-5,TRBD1,NA,TRBV7-9,CASRVGTEETQYF,TGTGCCAGCAGGGTCGGGACAGAAGAGACCCAGTACTTC
TRBJ2-1,TRBD1,NA,TRBV7-3,CASSIDRGGYNEQFF,TGTGCCAGCAGCATTGACAGGGGAGGCTACAATGAGCAGTTCTTC
TRBJ2-1,NA,NA,TRBV19,CASRKGVLDSYNEQFF,TGTGCCAGTAGGAAGGGGGTCTTGGACTCCTACAATGAGCAGTTCTTC
TRBJ2-1,TRBD2,few,TRBV30,CAWRVERERYEQFF,TGTGCCTGGAGAGTGGAGCGGGAGAGATATGAGCAGTTCTTC
TRBJ2-7,NA,NA,TRBV6-1,CASSEPQAIYEQYF,TGTGCCAGCAGTGAACCTCAGGCTATCTACGAGCAGTACTTC
TRBJ1-2,NA,few,TRBV7-8,CASSLGSIRTINYGYTF,TGTGCCAGCAGCTTAGGATCCATCCGGACAATAAACTATGGCTACACCTTC
TRBJ2-7,TRBD1,NA,TRBV18,CASSPDRDSYEQYF,TGTGCCAGCTCACCCGACAGGGACTCCTACGAGCAGTACTTC
TRBJ2-3,NA,NA,TRBV29-1,CSVEYERLTDTQYF,TGCAGCGTTGAATACGAGCGTCTCACAGATACGCAGTATTTT
TRBJ2-1,TRBD2,few,TRBV2,CASSVTSGSITEQFF,TGTGCCAGCAGCGTTACTAGCGGGAGTATCACTGAGCAGTTCTTC
TRBJ2-2,NA,few,TRBV6-5,CASTTDRNTGELFF,TGTGCCAGCACCACGGACAGGAACACCGGGGAGCTGTTTTTT
TRBJ2-7,NA,few,TRBV6-1,CASSLTTGIDEQYF,TGTGCCAGCAGTCTGACGACAGGTATCGACGAGCAGTACTTC
TRBJ1-2,NA,NA,TRBV5-1,CASSRSAGGYTF,TGCGCCAGCAGCCGCAGCGCCGGAGGCTACACCTTC
TRBJ1-5,TRBD1,NA,TRBV9,CASSVAGTVGQPQHF,TGTGCCAGCAGCGTAGCCGGGACAGTGGGTCAGCCCCAGCATTTT
TRBJ2-5,TRBD2,NA,TRBV7-9,CASSQRLAETQYF,TGTGCCAGCAGCCAGAGACTAGCGGAGACCCAGTACTTC
TRBJ2-3,NA,NA,TRBV5-1,CASSLGAGTDTQYF,TGCGCCAGCAGCTTGGGGGCCGGCACAGATACGCAGTATTTT
TRBJ2-1,NA,NA,TRBV9,CASSSAKGNEQFF,TGTGCCAGCAGCTCCGCCAAGGGGAATGAGCAGTTCTTC
TRBJ2-5,NA,few,TRBV5-6,CASSLRASGGTQYF,TGTGCCAGCAGCTTGAGAGCTTCTGGAGGGACCCAGTACTTC
TRBJ2-6,NA,NA,TRBV9,CASSVTGSGANVLTF,TGTGCCAGCAGCGTAACTGGCTCTGGGGCCAACGTCCTGACTTTC
TRBJ2-3,NA,NA,TRBV11-3,CASSLGGRDFGDTQYF,TGTGCCAGCAGCTTAGGCGGTCGGGACTTCGGAGATACGCAGTATTTT
TRBJ2-7,NA,few,TRBV7-9,CASSYRGEQYF,TGTGCCAGCAGCTATAGGGGCGAGCAGTACTTC
TRBJ1-2,NA,NA,TRBV21-1,CASSISGSSRSNYGYTF,TGTGCCAGCAGCATTTCAGGGTCCTCGCGGTCTAACTATGGCTACACCTTC
TRBJ2-6,TRBD2,NA,TRBV28,CASSLRTSGNSGANVLTF,TGTGCCAGCAGTTTGCGGACTAGCGGTAACTCTGGGGCCAACGTCCTGACTTTC
TRBJ1-2,TRBD1,NA,TRBV28,CASSSYYRGSNYGYTF,TGTGCCAGCAGTTCCTACTACAGGGGTTCCAACTATGGCTACACCTTC
TRBJ2-7,NA,once,TRBV5-1,CASSLVVPGPGNEQYF,TGCGCCAGCAGCTTGGTGGTCCCAGGGCCCGGCAACGAGCAGTACTTC
TRBJ2-5,TRBD1,few,TRBV5-1,CASSLFGQGQETQYF,TGCGCCAGCAGCTTGTTCGGACAGGGGCAAGAGACCCAGTACTTC
TRBJ2-4,NA,NA,TRBV7-2,CASSPTGLGLAKNIQYF,TGTGCCAGCAGCCCTACGGGACTGGGTCTAGCCAAAAACATTCAGTACTTC
TRBJ2-1,NA,NA,TRBV14,CASSQLVGNEQFF,TGTGCCAGCAGCCAACTAGTAGGCAATGAGCAGTTCTTC
TRBJ2-3,TRBD2,NA,TRBV29-1,CSVGGTSGLSTDTQYF,TGCAGCGTTGGTGGGACTAGCGGCCTTAGCACAGATACGCAGTATTTT
TRBJ2-7,NA,NA,TRBV21-1,CASSKDGHPQREREQYF,TGTGCCAGCAGCAAAGACGGCCACCCCCAGCGGGAGAGGGAGCAGTACTTC
TRBJ2-1,TRBD2,NA,TRBV2,CASSEAGLAGEQFF,TGTGCCAGCAGTGAAGCGGGGCTAGCGGGTGAGCAGTTCTTC
TRBJ2-1,NA,NA,TRBV28,CASTLGGDNEQFF,TGTGCCAGCACCCTAGGCGGGGACAATGAGCAGTTCTTC
TRBJ2-2,NA,NA,TRBV5-1,CASSLDRAGELFF,TGCGCCAGCAGCTTGGACAGGGCTGGGGAGCTGTTTTTT
TRBJ1-1,NA,few,TRBV18,CASSVGLNTEAFF,TGTGCCAGCTCAGTCGGGTTGAACACTGAAGCTTTCTTT
TRBJ2-5,TRBD2,once,TRBV19,CASSGGETQYF,TGTGCCAGTTCGGGGGGAGAGACCCAGTACTTC
TRBJ2-7,TRBD1,few,TRBV5-4,CASSLFGDSKTYEQYF,TGTGCCAGCAGCTTATTCGGGGACAGTAAGACCTACGAGCAGTACTTC
TRBJ2-3,TRBD2,NA,TRBV2,CASSEGPTSVTQYF,TGTGCCAGCAGTGAAGGCCCAACTAGCGTTACGCAGTATTTT
TRBJ2-7,NA,few,TRBV27,CASNEGYEQYF,TGTGCCAGCAATGAGGGATACGAGCAGTACTTC
TRBJ1-2,TRBD1,few,TRBV7-2,CASSSHQGGGYTF,TGTGCCAGCAGCTCCCATCAGGGGGGTGGCTACACCTTC
TRBJ1-2,NA,few,TRBV2,CASSEDGTYGYTF,TGTGCCAGCAGTGAAGATGGCACCTATGGCTACACCTTC
TRBJ1-2,NA,NA,TRBV6-4,CASSEDGGGYGYTF,TGTGCCAGCAGTGAGGACGGAGGAGGCTATGGCTACACCTTC
TRBJ2-4,TRBD2,NA,TRBV10-3,CAISESTSGRGANIQYF,TGTGCCATCAGTGAATCGACTAGCGGGAGAGGGGCAAACATTCAGTACTTC
TRBJ1-3,NA,few,TRBV7-9,CASSPRRVLEGNTIYF,TGTGCCAGCAGCCCCCGTCGCGTCCTGGAGGGAAACACCATATATTTT
TRBJ2-1,NA,NA,TRBV10-3,CAISESRVGEQFF,TGTGCCATCAGTGAGTCCAGGGTGGGGGAGCAGTTCTTC
TRBJ2-7,TRBD1,NA,TRBV10-3,CAIGPGTGSEQYF,TGTGCCATCGGACCCGGGACAGGGAGTGAGCAGTACTTC
TRBJ2-7,NA,few,TRBV28,CASSLAGVGAGYEQYF,TGTGCCAGCAGCCTCGCCGGGGTGGGGGCAGGGTACGAGCAGTACTTC
TRBJ2-1,TRBD1,NA,TRBV28,CASSFSDRALVEQFF,TGTGCCAGCAGTTTTAGTGACAGGGCTTTGGTTGAGCAGTTCTTC
TRBJ2-6,TRBD1,NA,TRBV5-5,CASSAKDRVYLSGANVLTF,TGTGCCAGCAGCGCCAAGGACAGGGTGTATCTCAGTGGGGCCAACGTCCTGACTTTC
TRBJ2-1,NA,NA,TRBV18,CASSPQGRNEQFF,TGTGCCAGCTCACCGCAGGGGCGCAATGAGCAGTTCTTC